This T cell receptor beta chain comes out of a study of blood T cell repertoires in COVID-19. Background on the study: Material from acute and convalescent COVID-19 was sourced from the United States, Italy and Spain. From T cells, B-cell-depleted T cells, or PBMCs came the material, which was cDNA or gDNA.

Authors' processing steps: The assay estimated nucleated cells by amplifying reference gene primers. Using immunoSEQ multiplex PCR, the repertoire was profiled, and TCRdb retains in-frame clones only, with some absent. V and J calls and clone size are as listed in that table; D and trimming were resolved from the DNA. The table has 100,000 or so clones, around 86% seen once; the top ten hold roughly two fifths. The germline V gene encodes CDR1 SGDLS and CDR2 YYNGEE. The CDR3 runs to 16 residues. Trimming took 1 base from V and 3 from J; bases not matched to a gene: 5. The chain is built from TRBV9 and TRBJ1-3, with 9 bases identical to TRBD1. Material for sequencing was peripheral blood. This TCR came from a man older than 75 with acute or convalescent COVID-19. The CDR3 protein is CASSVLGDRDGNTIYF. CDR3 coding DNA: TGTGCCAGCAGCGTATTGGGGGACAGGGATGGAAACACCATATATTTT.